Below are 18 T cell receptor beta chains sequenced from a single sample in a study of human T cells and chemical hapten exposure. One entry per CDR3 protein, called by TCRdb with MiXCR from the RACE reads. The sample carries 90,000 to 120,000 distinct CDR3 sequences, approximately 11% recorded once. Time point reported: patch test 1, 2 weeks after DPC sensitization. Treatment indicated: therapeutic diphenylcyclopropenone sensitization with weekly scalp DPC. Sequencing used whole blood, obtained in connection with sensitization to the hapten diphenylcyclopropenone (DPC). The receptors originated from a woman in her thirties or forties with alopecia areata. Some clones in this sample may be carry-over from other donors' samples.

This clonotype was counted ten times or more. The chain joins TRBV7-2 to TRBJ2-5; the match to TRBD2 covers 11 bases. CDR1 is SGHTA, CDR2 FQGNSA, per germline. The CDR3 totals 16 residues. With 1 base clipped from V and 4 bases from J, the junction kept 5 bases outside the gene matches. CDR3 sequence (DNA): TGTGCCAGCAGCTTAGGTAGCGGGAGGGCCGCAGAGACCCAGTACTTC. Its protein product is CASSLGSGRAAETQYF.

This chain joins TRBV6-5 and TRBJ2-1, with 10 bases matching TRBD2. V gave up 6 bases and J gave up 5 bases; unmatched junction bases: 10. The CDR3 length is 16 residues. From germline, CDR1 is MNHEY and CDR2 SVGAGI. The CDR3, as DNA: TGTGCCAGCAGGCGGACTAGCGGAAAAACCCACAATGAGCAGTTCTTC. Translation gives CASRRTSGKTHNEQFF.

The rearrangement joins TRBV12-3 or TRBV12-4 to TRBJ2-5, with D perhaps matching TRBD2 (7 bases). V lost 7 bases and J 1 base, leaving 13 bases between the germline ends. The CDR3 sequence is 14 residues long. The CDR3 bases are TGTGCCAGCAACCCCGGGGGGCCCCAAGAGACCCAGTACTTC. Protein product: CASNPGGPQETQYF.

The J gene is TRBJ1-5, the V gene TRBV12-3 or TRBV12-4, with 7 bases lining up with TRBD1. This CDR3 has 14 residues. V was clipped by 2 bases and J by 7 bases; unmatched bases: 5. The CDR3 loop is CASSLLQGLQPQHF. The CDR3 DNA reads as TGTGCCAGCAGTTTATTACAGGGGCTCCAGCCCCAGCATTTT.

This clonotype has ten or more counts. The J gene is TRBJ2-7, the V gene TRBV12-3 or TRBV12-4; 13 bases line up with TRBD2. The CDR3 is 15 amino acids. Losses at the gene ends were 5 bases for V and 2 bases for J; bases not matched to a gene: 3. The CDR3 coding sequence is TGTGCCAGCAGTCCGGGACTAGCGGGGCCCTACGAGCAGTACTTC. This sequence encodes CASSPGLAGPYEQYF.

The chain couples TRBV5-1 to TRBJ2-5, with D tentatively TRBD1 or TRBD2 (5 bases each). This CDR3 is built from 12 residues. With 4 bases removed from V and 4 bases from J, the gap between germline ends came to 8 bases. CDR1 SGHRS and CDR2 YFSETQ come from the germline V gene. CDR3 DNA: TGCGCCAGCAGCGGGGACGGAGAGACCCAGTACTTC. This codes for CASSGDGETQYF. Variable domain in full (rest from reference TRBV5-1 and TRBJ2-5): KAGVTQTPRYLIKTRGQQVTLSCSPISGHRSVSWYQQTPGQGLQFLFEYFSETQRNKGNFPGRFSGRQFSNSRSEMNVSTLELGDSALYLCASSGDGETQYFGPGTRLLVL.

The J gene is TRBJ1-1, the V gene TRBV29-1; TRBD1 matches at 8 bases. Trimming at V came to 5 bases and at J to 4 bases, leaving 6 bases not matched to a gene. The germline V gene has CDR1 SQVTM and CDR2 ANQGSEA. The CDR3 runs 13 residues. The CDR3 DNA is TGCAGCGTTCACACCGGGACAGGCACTGAAGCTTTCTTT. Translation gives CSVHTGTGTEAFF.

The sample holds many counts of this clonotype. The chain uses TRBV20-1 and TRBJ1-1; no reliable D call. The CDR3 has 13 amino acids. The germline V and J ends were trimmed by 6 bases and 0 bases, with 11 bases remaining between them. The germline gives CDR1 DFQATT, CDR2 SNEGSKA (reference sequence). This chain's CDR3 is CSATRPLNTEAFF. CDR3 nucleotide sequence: TGCAGTGCCACCAGGCCCTTGAACACTGAAGCTTTCTTT.

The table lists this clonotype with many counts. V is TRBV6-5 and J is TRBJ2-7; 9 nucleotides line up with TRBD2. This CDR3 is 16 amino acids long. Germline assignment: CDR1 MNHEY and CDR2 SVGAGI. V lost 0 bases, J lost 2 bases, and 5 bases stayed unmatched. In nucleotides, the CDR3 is TGTGCCAGCAGTTACTCGATGGCTAGCGGGGCCTACGAGCAGTACTTC. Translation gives CASSYSMASGAYEQYF.

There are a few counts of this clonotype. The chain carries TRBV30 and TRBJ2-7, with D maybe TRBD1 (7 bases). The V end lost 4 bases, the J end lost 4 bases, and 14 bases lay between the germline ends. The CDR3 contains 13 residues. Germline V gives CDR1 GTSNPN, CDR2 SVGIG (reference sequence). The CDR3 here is CAWTRGVRYEQYF. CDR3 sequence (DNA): TGTGCCTGGACCAGGGGGGTGAGGTACGAGCAGTACTTC.

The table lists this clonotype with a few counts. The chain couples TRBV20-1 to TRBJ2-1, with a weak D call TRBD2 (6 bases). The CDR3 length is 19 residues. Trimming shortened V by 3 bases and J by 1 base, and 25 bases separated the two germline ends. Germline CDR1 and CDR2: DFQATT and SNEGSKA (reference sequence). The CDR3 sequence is CSARRGAGIRPGSYNEQFF. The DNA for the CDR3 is TGCAGTGCTAGGAGGGGTGCGGGAATCCGACCTGGGTCCTACAATGAGCAGTTCTTC.

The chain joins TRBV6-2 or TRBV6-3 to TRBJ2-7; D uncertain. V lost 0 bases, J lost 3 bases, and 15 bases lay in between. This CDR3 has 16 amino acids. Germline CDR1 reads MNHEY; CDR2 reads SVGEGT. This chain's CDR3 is CASSYSRRGSFYEQYF. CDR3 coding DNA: TGTGCCAGCAGTTACTCGAGGCGCGGTTCCTTCTACGAGCAGTACTTC.

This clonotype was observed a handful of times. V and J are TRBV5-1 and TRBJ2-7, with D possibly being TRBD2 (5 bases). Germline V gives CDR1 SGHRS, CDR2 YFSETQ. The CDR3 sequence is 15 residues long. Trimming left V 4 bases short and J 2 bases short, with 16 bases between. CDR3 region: CASSPSGSGTYEQYF. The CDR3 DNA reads TGCGCCAGCAGCCCCTCCGGAAGCGGCACCTACGAGCAGTACTTC.

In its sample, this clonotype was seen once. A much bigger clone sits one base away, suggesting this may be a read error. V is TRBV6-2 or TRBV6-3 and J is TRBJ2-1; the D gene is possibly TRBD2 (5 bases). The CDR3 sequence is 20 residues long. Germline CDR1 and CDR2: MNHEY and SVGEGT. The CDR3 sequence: CVSSYSGSGRDTRSRNEQFF. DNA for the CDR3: TGTGTCAGCAGTTACTCGGGGTCTGGGCGAGATACTAGATCTAGGAATGAGCAGTTCTTC.

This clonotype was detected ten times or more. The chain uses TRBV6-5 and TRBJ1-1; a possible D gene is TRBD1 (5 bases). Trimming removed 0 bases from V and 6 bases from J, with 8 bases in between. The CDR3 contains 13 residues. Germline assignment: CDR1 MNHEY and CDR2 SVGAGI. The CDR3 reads CASSYSAGPEAFF. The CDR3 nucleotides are TGTGCCAGCAGTTACTCCGCAGGGCCTGAAGCTTTCTTT.

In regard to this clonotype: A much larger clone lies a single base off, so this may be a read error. Written as DNA, the CDR3 is TGTGCCAGCAGCCGGCGGGGGAGCTCCTACGAGCAGTACTTC. It is translated as CASSRRGSSYEQYF. This rearrangement joins TRBV5-6 to TRBJ2-7, with 7 bases matching TRBD2. Germline assignment: CDR1 SGHDT and CDR2 YYEEEE. Trimming took 4 bases from V and 0 from J; bases not matched to a gene: 4. The length of the CDR3 is 14 residues.

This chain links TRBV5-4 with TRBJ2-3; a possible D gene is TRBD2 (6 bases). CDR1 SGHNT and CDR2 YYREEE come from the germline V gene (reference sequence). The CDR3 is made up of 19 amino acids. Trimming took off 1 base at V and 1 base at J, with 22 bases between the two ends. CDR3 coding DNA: TGTGCCAGCAGCTTGCGACCTGTTGCTCGGGGACTTGGCACAGATACGCAGTATTTT. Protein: CASSLRPVARGLGTDTQYF. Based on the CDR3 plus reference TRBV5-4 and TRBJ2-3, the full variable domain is ETGVTQSPTHLIKTRGQQVTLRCSSQSGHNTVSWYQQALGQGPQFIFQYYREEENGRGNFPPRFSGLQFPNYSSELNVNALELDDSALYLCASSLRPVARGLGTDTQYFGPGTRLTVL.

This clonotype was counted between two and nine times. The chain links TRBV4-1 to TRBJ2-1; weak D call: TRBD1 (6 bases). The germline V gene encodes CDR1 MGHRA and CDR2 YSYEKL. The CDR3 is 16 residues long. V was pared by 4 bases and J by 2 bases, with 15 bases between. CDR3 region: CASSPPRGNTYNEQFF. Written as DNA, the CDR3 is TGCGCCAGCAGCCCCCCAAGGGGGAACACCTACAATGAGCAGTTCTTC.